This paragraph reports one T cell receptor (beta chain). Its antigen is still unknown. Diagnoses rested on clinical symptoms, serum thyroxine and TRAb, thyroid ultrasound and orbital computed tomography. V was pared by 4 bases and J by 0 bases, with 5 bases of the junction left unmatched. This CDR3 spans 16 amino acids. Germline V gene sequence: CDR1 SGDLS, CDR2 YYNGEE. This sample was taken from a study of T cells in Graves' hyperthyroidism and ophthalmopathy. TCR beta CDR3 sequences were amplified from RNA transcripts. HTBI primers drove first-round RT-PCR of the TCR CDR3. TCRdb called the multiplex PCR reads again in MiXCR, with one record for every CDR3 protein. Seen here are about 660,000 distinct CDR3 sequences, roughly 45% observed once, and the top ten hold under 8.5%. Points from the study as a whole: Stable hyperthyroidism was told apart from ophthalmopathy by a model built on 13 V-J features. The model identified upcoming ophthalmopathy a median 6.5 months ahead of onset. Among clonotypes expanded in thyroid above 0.001, most were also found in blood.

This TCR came from an adult man with Graves' disease, either hyperthyroidism or ophthalmopathy (not recorded which). The sample taken for sequencing was peripheral blood or thyroid tissue (not recorded which). This chain links TRBV9 with TRBJ2-2; 8 nucleotides align to TRBD2. CDR3 sequence: CASSLTGLANTGELFF. In DNA form, the CDR3 reads TGTGCCAGCAGCCTAACGGGACTAGCGAACACCGGGGAGCTGTTTTTT.